This T cell receptor (beta chain) was profiled in a study of shared clonotypes between healthy human individuals. Study information: Each donor contributed plates that comprised three CD4 naive, three CD4 memory, two CD8 naive and one CD8 memory.

Study-wide results and limits: A reduction in generation probabilities was seen for non-shared clonotypes relative to those shared by all four donors. Naive subsets, compared against memory subsets, generally had larger estimated richness values.

CD8 cells regarded as naive lacked CD45RO, were positively chosen for CCR7, and omitted terminally differentiated effector memory CD45RA+ cells. Note on this clone: Its antigen remains unknown.

There are 13 residues in the CDR3. V trimming: 3 bases; J trimming: 7 bases; junction bases outside the gene matches: 3. CDR1 is SQVTM and CDR2 is ANQGSEA in the germline V gene. TCRdb keeps only in-frame clones here, not all; method: immunoSEQ multiplex PCR. Of roughly 770,000 clones in the sample, roughly 96% are singletons; the top ten hold approximately 0.2%. The sample taken for sequencing was naive CD8+ T cells sorted from blood. This sequence originates from a man aged 30 to 45 in good health. V is TRBV29-1 and J is TRBJ2-1; 10 positions match TRBD2. CDR3 in amino acids: CSVDSGLANEQFF. CDR3 sequence (DNA): TGCAGCGTTGACTCGGGACTAGCGAATGAGCAGTTCTTC.